This T cell receptor beta chain is from a study of T-cell reconstitution after alpha-beta-depleted transplantation in children. Regarding the study as a whole: Fresh T-cell production supplied most of the T-cell counts and diversity seen one year after transplant. The high TCRbeta diversity at day 60 in some patients came from surviving recipient T cells and thymic progenitors. Reportedly, only several hundred clones from non-depleted graft cells drove alpha-beta T-cell counts at about two months.

Worth noting for this clonotype: Its antigen is not identified.

Preparing the TCRbeta library involved the use of unique molecular identifiers. Via MiXCR, TCRdb re-called the PCR reads, giving one row per CDR3 protein. The data show 330,000 or so distinct CDR3 sequences, 10% seen once. This CDR3 has 11 residues. Trimming removed 3 bases from V and 6 bases from J, with 4 bases in between. The germline V gene has CDR1 MNHEY and CDR2 SMNVEV (reference sequence). Sequences were derived from PBMCs, sampled before TCRalphabeta/CD19-depleted stem cell transplant. The receptor was isolated from a boy under two years old with acute myeloid leukemia, due to receive a stem cell transplant. The gene calls are TRBV27 and TRBJ2-3; D gene uncertain. For the CDR3, the DNA is TGTGCCAGCAGTTTTCATGATACGCAGTATTTT. Protein product: CASSFHDTQYF.